These 17 T cell receptor beta chains were all obtained from the same sample, sequenced in a study of response to subunit inactivated influenza vaccine. From the RT-PCR reads, TCRdb called clonotypes with MiXCR, one entry per CDR3 protein. This sample yields 500,000 to 600,000 distinct CDR3 sequences, of which approximately 15% are seen a single time; 3% to 3.5% belongs to the top ten. Source: CD4+ T cells sorted from PBMCs, taken less than 25 months after vaccination. These receptors all stem from a man in his fifties or sixties who received an inactivated influenza vaccine.

This clonotype has just a few counts. The chain carries TRBV10-1 and TRBJ1-1, with 9 bases fitting TRBD1. Germline lookup yields CDR1 WNHNN and CDR2 SYGVQD (reference sequence). After removal of 11 bases from V and 9 bases from J, the junction contained 4 bases not matched to a gene. The CDR3 totals 10 residues. For the CDR3, the DNA is TGCGCCGAAGGGACAGGGAAAGCTTTCTTT. It encodes CAEGTGKAFF.

This clonotype was seen a handful of times. The chain joins TRBV20-1 to TRBJ2-5, with D perhaps TRBD2 (5 bases). This CDR3 contains 13 residues. The V gene's germline CDR1 is DFQATT and CDR2 SNEGSKA (reference sequence). The germline V and J ends were trimmed by 6 bases and 9 bases, with 20 bases remaining between them. CDR3 nucleotide sequence: TGCAGTGCCATACGCGGTAGCGCTTCGGCCCAGTACTTC. It specifies CSAIRGSASAQYF.

This rearrangement joins TRBV12-3 or TRBV12-4 to TRBJ1-5; 8 nucleotides line up with TRBD1. V lost 8 bases to trimming and J lost 2 bases; unmatched junction nucleotides: 5. The CDR3 is 14 residues long. The CDR3 sequence: CASEDRVRNQPQHF. The CDR3 coding sequence is TGTGCCAGCGAGGACAGGGTGCGCAATCAGCCCCAGCATTTT.

This chain joins TRBV20-1 and TRBJ2-3, with TRBD2 matching 10 bases. V lost 3 bases to trimming and J lost 0 bases; unmatched junction nucleotides: 3. In germline, CDR1 is DFQATT, CDR2 SNEGSKA (reference sequence). The CDR3 totals 15 residues. CDR3 in amino acids: CSASLSGRSTDTQYF. The CDR3, as DNA: TGCAGTGCTAGTCTTAGCGGGAGGAGCACAGATACGCAGTATTTT.

A few counts support this clonotype. This chain uses TRBV27 with TRBJ1-5; 9 bases are shared with TRBD1. The CDR3 is made up of 20 amino acids. V shed 1 base, J shed 0 bases, and the junction held 13 bases outside the gene matches. In germline, CDR1 is MNHEY, CDR2 SMNVEV (reference sequence). CDR3 sequence (DNA): TGTGCCAGCAGTTTATTGGGACAGGGCGCGGGCATGGCTAGCAATCAGCCCCAGCATTTT. Translation: CASSLLGQGAGMASNQPQHF.

The chain carries TRBV24-1 and TRBJ1-2; D uncertain. The CDR3 length is 13 residues. Germline CDR1 reads KGHDR; CDR2 reads SFDVKD. Trimming pared 4 bases from V and 0 bases from J, leaving 5 bases between. The CDR3 region is CATSDRTNYGYTF. The CDR3 DNA reads TGTGCCACCAGTGACAGGACTAACTATGGCTACACCTTC.

The chain employs TRBV19 and TRBJ1-5; 8 positions match TRBD1. CDR1 LNHDA and CDR2 SQIVND come from the germline V gene (reference sequence). The CDR3 sequence is 14 residues long. The ends lost 6 bases at V and 0 bases at J; junction bases unmatched: 1. The CDR3 protein is CASRDRDSNQPQHF. DNA for the CDR3: TGTGCCAGTAGGGACAGGGATAGCAATCAGCCCCAGCATTTT.

This clonotype was observed a few times. This chain connects TRBV20-1 to TRBJ1-5; 7 bases line up with TRBD1. Germline CDR1 and CDR2: DFQATT and SNEGSKA (reference sequence). This CDR3 has 15 amino acids. Trimming took 2 bases from V and 4 from J; bases not matched to a gene: 8. This chain's CDR3 is CSARSTGAGNQPQHF. In DNA form, the CDR3 reads TGCAGTGCTAGATCCACAGGGGCTGGGAATCAGCCCCAGCATTTT.

The chain is built from TRBV7-2 and TRBJ2-4; 10 bases align to TRBD1. The CDR3 is made up of 16 amino acids. Germline CDR1 and CDR2: SGHTA and FQGNSA. After removal of 4 bases from V and 7 bases from J, the junction contained 10 bases not matched to a gene. As DNA, the CDR3 is TGTGCCAGCAGCTCTGACAGGGGGCCCCAAAGGAACATTCAGTACTTC. It translates to CASSSDRGPQRNIQYF.

CDR3 in DNA: TGCGCCAGCAGCCCCACGTTAAGGGTGAGCAATCAGCCCCAGCATTTT. Protein sequence: CASSPTLRVSNQPQHF. This chain joins TRBV4-1 and TRBJ1-5; the D is unclear. Germline-derived CDR1 and CDR2 are MGHRA and YSYEKL. The CDR3 spans 16 residues. V was trimmed by 4 bases and J by 1 base, leaving 14 bases between them.

This CDR3 is CASSLTLAGGSGTYEQYF. As DNA, the CDR3 is TGCGCCAGCAGCTTGACACTAGCGGGAGGATCCGGTACCTACGAGCAGTACTTC. The genes are TRBV5-1 and TRBJ2-7, with TRBD2 matching 12 bases. The CDR3 runs 18 residues. Germline V gives CDR1 SGHRS, CDR2 YFSETQ. J lost 2 bases, V lost 1 base, and 10 bases had no gene match. Combining the CDR3 with reference TRBV5-1 and TRBJ2-7 gives the whole variable domain KAGVTQTPRYLIKTRGQQVTLSCSPISGHRSVSWYQQTPGQGLQFLFEYFSETQRNKGNFPGRFSGRQFSNSRSEMNVSTLELGDSALYLCASSLTLAGGSGTYEQYFGPGTRLTVT.

This clonotype has just a few counts. CDR3 DNA: TGCAGTGCCCCCGCCGCACGTTCACCTTCTGAGTACTTC. This gives the protein CSAPAARSPSEYF. The chain combines TRBV20-1 with TRBJ2-5; unclear D gene. The CDR3 is 13 amino acids. Per germline, CDR1 DFQATT and CDR2 SNEGSKA (reference sequence). Between the trimmed V and J ends, which lost 6 bases and 12 bases, there was a span of 23 bases.

The chain links TRBV4-3 to TRBJ2-3, with TRBD2 matching over 8 bases. V lost 0 bases to trimming and J lost 0 bases; unmatched junction nucleotides: 14. The CDR3 spans 20 residues. The germline V gene has CDR1 LGHNA and CDR2 YSLEER. CDR3 sequence reads: CASSQDLSLAGRSSTDTQYF. Written as DNA, the CDR3 is TGCGCCAGCAGCCAAGATCTCTCCCTAGCGGGCCGATCTAGCACAGATACGCAGTATTTT.

This chain uses TRBV6-5 with TRBJ2-3; TRBD2 might be the D (6 bases). Trimming left V 6 bases short and J 6 bases short, with 10 bases between. The CDR3 consists of 12 residues. The V gene's germline CDR1 is MNHEY and CDR2 SVGAGI. The chain's CDR3 is CASRHGSDTQYF. The CDR3, as DNA: TGTGCCAGCAGACACGGGAGCGATACGCAGTATTTT.

This clonotype has a handful of counts. This chain joins TRBV6-1 and TRBJ1-1; 9 bases line up with TRBD1. CDR3 length equals 16 residues. V shed 6 bases, J shed 4 bases, and the junction held 12 bases outside the gene matches. Germline V gives CDR1 MNHNS, CDR2 SASEGT. This CDR3 is CASRRNTDRGGTEAFF. The CDR3 DNA reads as TGTGCCAGCAGGCGTAACACGGACAGGGGAGGCACTGAAGCTTTCTTT.

J is TRBJ2-7 and V is TRBV12-3 or TRBV12-4; D gene ambiguous. The V gene lost 6 bases and the J gene lost 7 bases, with 13 bases spanning the gap. CDR3 length: 12 residues. The CDR3 sequence: CASSRFFVEQYF. The CDR3 DNA follows: TGTGCCAGCAGCCGCTTTTTTGTGGAGCAGTACTTC.

This clonotype was counted between two and nine times. CDR3 in amino acids: CASSLQYIVPGETQYF. In nucleotides, the CDR3 is TGTGCCAGCAGTCTCCAGTACATCGTCCCTGGGGAGACCCAGTACTTC. The chain couples TRBV28 to TRBJ2-5, with D unclear. The CDR3 covers 16 residues. CDR1 is MDHEN and CDR2 is SYDVKM in the germline V gene. V was pared by 5 bases and J by 5 bases, with 21 bases between.